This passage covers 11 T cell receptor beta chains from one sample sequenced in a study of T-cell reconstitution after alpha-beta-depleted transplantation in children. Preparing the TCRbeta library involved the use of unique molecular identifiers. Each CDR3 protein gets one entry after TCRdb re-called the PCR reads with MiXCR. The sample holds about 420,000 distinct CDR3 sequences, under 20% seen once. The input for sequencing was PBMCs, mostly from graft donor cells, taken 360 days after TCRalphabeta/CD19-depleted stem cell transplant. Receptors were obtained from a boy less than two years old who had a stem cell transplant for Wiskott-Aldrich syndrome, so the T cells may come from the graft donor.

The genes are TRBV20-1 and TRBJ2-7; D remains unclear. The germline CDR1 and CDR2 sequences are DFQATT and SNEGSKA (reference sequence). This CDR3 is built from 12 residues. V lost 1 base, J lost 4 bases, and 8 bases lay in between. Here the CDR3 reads CSARGDMYEQYF. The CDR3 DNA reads TGCAGTGCTAGAGGGGATATGTACGAGCAGTACTTC.

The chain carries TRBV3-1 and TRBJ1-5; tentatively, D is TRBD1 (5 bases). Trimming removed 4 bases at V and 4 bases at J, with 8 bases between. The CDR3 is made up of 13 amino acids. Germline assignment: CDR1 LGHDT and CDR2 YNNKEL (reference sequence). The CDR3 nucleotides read TGTGCCAGCAGCCGGGGCCCGAATCAGCCCCAGCATTTT. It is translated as CASSRGPNQPQHF.

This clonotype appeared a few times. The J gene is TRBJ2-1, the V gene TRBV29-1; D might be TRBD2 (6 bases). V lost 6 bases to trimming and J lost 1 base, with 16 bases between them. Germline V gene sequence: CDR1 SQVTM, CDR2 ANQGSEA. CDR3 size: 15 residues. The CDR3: CSVNPTSRSYNEQFF. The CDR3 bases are TGCAGCGTCAACCCGACTAGTAGGTCCTACAATGAGCAGTTCTTC.

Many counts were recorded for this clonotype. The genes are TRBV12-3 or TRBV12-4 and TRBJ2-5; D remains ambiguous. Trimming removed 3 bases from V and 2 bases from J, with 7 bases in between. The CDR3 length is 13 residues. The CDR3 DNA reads TGTGCCAGCAGTTTTCGGTTTCAAGAGACCCAGTACTTC. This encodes CASSFRFQETQYF.

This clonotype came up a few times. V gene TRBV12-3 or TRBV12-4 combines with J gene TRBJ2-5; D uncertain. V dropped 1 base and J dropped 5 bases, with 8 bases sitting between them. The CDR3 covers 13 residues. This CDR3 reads CASSLGWTETQYF. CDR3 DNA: TGTGCCAGCAGTTTAGGCTGGACGGAGACCCAGTACTTC.

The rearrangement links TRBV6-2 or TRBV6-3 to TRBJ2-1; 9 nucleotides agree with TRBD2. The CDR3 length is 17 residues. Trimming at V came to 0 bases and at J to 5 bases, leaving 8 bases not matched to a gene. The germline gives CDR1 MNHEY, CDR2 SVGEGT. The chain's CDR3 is CASSYSKASGVDNEQFF. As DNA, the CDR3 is TGTGCCAGCAGTTACTCGAAGGCTAGCGGGGTAGACAATGAGCAGTTCTTC.

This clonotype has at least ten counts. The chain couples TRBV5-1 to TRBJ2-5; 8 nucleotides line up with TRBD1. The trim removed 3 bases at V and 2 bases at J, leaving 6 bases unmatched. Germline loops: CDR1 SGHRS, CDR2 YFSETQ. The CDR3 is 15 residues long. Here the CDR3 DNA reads TGCGCCAGCAGCTCCGGGACAGGTGATCAAGAGACCCAGTACTTC. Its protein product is CASSSGTGDQETQYF.

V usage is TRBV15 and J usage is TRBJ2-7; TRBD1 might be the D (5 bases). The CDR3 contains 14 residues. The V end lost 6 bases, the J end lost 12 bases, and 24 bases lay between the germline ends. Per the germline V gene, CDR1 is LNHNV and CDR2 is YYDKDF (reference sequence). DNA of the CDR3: TGTGCCACCAGGGTGATAGAAGACAGTCCCTATTGGTACTTC. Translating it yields CATRVIEDSPYWYF.

DNA for the CDR3: TGCGCCAGCAGCCAAGTTCTTACCACGTTTGTTAACACCGGGGAGCTGTTTTTT. Translation: CASSQVLTTFVNTGELFF. This chain connects TRBV4-3 to TRBJ2-2, with D uncertain. This CDR3 has 18 amino acids. Germline values: CDR1 LGHNA, CDR2 YSLEER. V lost 1 base, J lost 2 bases, and 17 bases lay in between.

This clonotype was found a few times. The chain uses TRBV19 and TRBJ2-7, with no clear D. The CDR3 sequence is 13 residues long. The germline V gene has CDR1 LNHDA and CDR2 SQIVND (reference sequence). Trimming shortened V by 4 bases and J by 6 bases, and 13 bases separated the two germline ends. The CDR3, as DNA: TGTGCCAGTAGTAGTCTAGATTCTTGCGAGCAGTACTTC. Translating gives CASSSLDSCEQYF.

Written as DNA, the CDR3 is TGCAGTGCTAGAGTTGGACAGGGATTTGTCCTAGGTCAGCCCCAGCATTTT. Translating gives CSARVGQGFVLGQPQHF. The chain links TRBV20-1 to TRBJ1-5; TRBD1 aligns across 8 bases. Trimming cost V 1 base and J 6 bases; bases outside gene matches: 14. The CDR3 is 17 residues long. Germline values: CDR1 DFQATT, CDR2 SNEGSKA (reference sequence).